These 24 T cell receptor beta chains were sequenced from one sample in a study of T cells in Graves' hyperthyroidism and ophthalmopathy. Amplification of TCR beta CDR3 regions was performed using RNA transcripts as template. The HTBI primer set was used in a first-round RT-PCR of the TCR CDR3. TCRdb passed the multiplex PCR reads through MiXCR, listing each CDR3 protein once. The sample has fewer than 700,000 distinct CDR3 sequences; 15% to 20% are singletons. Sample: blood. These receptors originate from a woman aged 25 to 39 with Graves' hyperthyroidism.

Many counts were recorded for this clonotype. This rearrangement joins TRBV5-1 to TRBJ2-3; 8 nucleotides align to TRBD1. Germline CDR1 and CDR2: SGHRS and YFSETQ. The trim removed 4 bases at V and 0 bases at J, leaving 7 bases unmatched. This CDR3 has 16 residues. CDR3 residues: CASSGDRSSSTDTQYF. The DNA of the CDR3 is TGCGCCAGCAGCGGGGACAGGTCCTCTAGCACAGATACGCAGTATTTT.

There are a few counts of this clonotype. CDR3 coding DNA: TGTGCCAGCAGTGTAAGCGGGACTGGAAACACCATATATTTT. It yields the protein CASSVSGTGNTIYF. The chain uses TRBV6-1 and TRBJ1-3; no reliable D call. V lost 4 bases and J lost 2, with 9 bases in between. Germline V lookup: CDR1 MNHNS, CDR2 SASEGT. The CDR3 covers 14 residues.

This clonotype was counted at least ten times. The chain combines TRBV6-1 with TRBJ1-5; D gene unclear. This CDR3 spans 14 amino acids. Germline CDR1 reads MNHNS; CDR2 reads SASEGT. V dropped 2 bases and J dropped 7 bases, with 12 bases sitting between them. CDR3 region: CASSEWAGGQPQHF. CDR3 DNA: TGTGCCAGCAGTGAATGGGCAGGAGGCCAGCCCCAGCATTTT.

This clonotype came up many times. The CDR3 loop is CATQERETSGSDDEQFF. In DNA form, the CDR3 reads TGTGCCACCCAAGAGAGAGAGACTAGCGGGAGTGACGATGAGCAGTTCTTC. The chain has TRBV28 and TRBJ2-1; 12 nucleotides agree with TRBD2. V shed 10 bases and J 8 bases; nucleotides not matched to a gene: 18. CDR1 and CDR2 from the germline V gene are MDHEN and SYDVKM. This CDR3 has 17 residues.

This clonotype was seen repeatedly, ten times or more. The chain joins TRBV28 to TRBJ2-2, with a possible D match to TRBD1 (5 bases). Looked up from germline, CDR1 is MDHEN and CDR2 is SYDVKM. This CDR3 has 13 residues. The V and J ends lost 10 bases and 2 bases respectively, with 11 bases between them. CDR3 in DNA: TGTGCCACCACCCAGGGCAACACCGGGGAGCTGTTTTTT. Translating gives CATTQGNTGELFF.

This clonotype was counted a few times. The chain recombines TRBV28 with TRBJ2-4; D unresolved. Deletions cut 2 bases from V and 3 bases from J, with 5 bases between. The CDR3 contains 13 residues. Germline CDR1 MDHEN, CDR2 SYDVKM. The CDR3 DNA reads as TGTGCCAGCAGTTTACAGCACAAAAACATTCAGTACTTC. Amino acids: CASSLQHKNIQYF.

The rearrangement uses TRBV19 and TRBJ1-2; D not resolved. The V gene's germline CDR1 is LNHDA and CDR2 SQIVND (reference sequence). The CDR3 is 14 residues long. Trimming stripped 9 bases from V and 2 bases from J, with 16 bases between. For the CDR3, the DNA is TGTGCCAGCTCGAGGTTGTTGGAAAACTATGGCTACACCTTC. Amino acids: CASSRLLENYGYTF. The variable domain in full, completed from reference TRBV19 and TRBJ1-2, reads DGGITQSPKYLFRKEGQNVTLSCEQNLNHDAMYWYRQDPGQGLRLIYYSQIVNDFQKGDIAEGYSVSREKKESFPLTVTSAQKNPTAFYLCASSRLLENYGYTFGSGTRLTVV.

Many counts were recorded for this clonotype. V and J are TRBV12-3 or TRBV12-4 and TRBJ2-1, with 8 bases matching TRBD2. V shed 5 bases and J 4 bases; nucleotides not matched to a gene: 7. The CDR3 loop spans 15 amino acids. CDR3 DNA sequence: TGTGCCAGCAGTACTCCGGGACTAGAGTACAATGAGCAGTTCTTC. Its protein product is CASSTPGLEYNEQFF.

Many counts were recorded for this clonotype. This chain uses TRBV20-1 with TRBJ2-5; 10 nucleotides match TRBD2. V lost 2 bases, J lost 5 bases, and 5 bases stayed unmatched. Germline CDR1 reads DFQATT; CDR2 reads SNEGSKA (reference sequence). The CDR3 is 14 amino acids. The CDR3 coding sequence is TGCAGTGCTAGACCGGGACTAGCGTTCGAGACCCAGTACTTC. Encoded protein: CSARPGLAFETQYF.

This clonotype has just a few counts. A read error may explain this, as a much larger clone is one base away. The V gene is TRBV11-2, the J gene TRBJ2-5; D unclear. The CDR3 has 14 residues. The germline V and J ends were trimmed by 4 bases and 4 bases, with 13 bases remaining between them. Looked up from germline, CDR1 is SGHAT and CDR2 is FQNNGV. CDR3 sequence: CASSYVGSRETQYF. CDR3 DNA: TGTGCCAGCAGCTATGTCGGTTCGCGAGAGACCCAGTACTTC. Complete variable domain (other parts from reference TRBV11-2 and TRBJ2-5): EAGVAQSPRYKIIEKRQSVAFWCNPISGHATLYWYQQILGQGPKLLIQFQNNGVVDDSQLPKDRFSAERLKGVDSTLKIQPAKLEDSAVYLCASSYVGSRETQYFGPGTRLLVL.

This clonotype was recorded at least ten times. The genes are TRBV27 and TRBJ2-7, with D perhaps matching TRBD2 (6 bases). Germline assignment: CDR1 MNHEY and CDR2 SMNVEV (reference sequence). This CDR3 comprises 14 residues. Trimming pared 3 bases from V and 4 bases from J, leaving 13 bases between. CDR3 in DNA: TGTGCCAGCAGTTTTAGCGGAGGAGGGTACGAGCAGTACTTC. As protein: CASSFSGGGYEQYF.

This clonotype was detected ten times or more. V and J are TRBV7-9 and TRBJ2-1; weak D call: TRBD2 (5 bases). V was pared by 6 bases and J by 10 bases, with 10 bases between. The CDR3 is 11 amino acids. Germline V gene lookup returns CDR1 SEHNR and CDR2 FQNEAQ (reference sequence). As DNA, the CDR3 is TGTGCCAGCAGAATTGGAGGCGAGCAGTTCTTC. Translating gives CASRIGGEQFF.

This clonotype was recorded at least ten times. This rearrangement joins TRBV7-3 to TRBJ2-1; a weak D match, TRBD2 (5 bases). The germline CDR1 and CDR2 sequences are SGHTA and FQGTGA. V gave up 5 bases and J gave up 3 bases, with 8 bases separating them. CDR3 length: 13 amino acids. The CDR3 here is CASSPDYYNEQFF. The CDR3 DNA reads TGTGCCAGCAGCCCCGACTACTACAATGAGCAGTTCTTC. Based on the CDR3 plus reference TRBV7-3 and TRBJ2-1, the full variable domain is GAGVSQTPSNKVTEKGKYVELRCDPISGHTALYWYRQSLGQGPEFLIYFQGTGAADDSGLPNDRFFAVRPEGSVSTLKIQRTERGDSAVYLCASSPDYYNEQFFGPGTRLTVL.

The sample holds many counts of this clonotype. The CDR3 here is CASSWRTSGIGQETQYF. CDR3 bases: TGTGCCAGCAGCTGGAGGACTAGCGGGATTGGTCAAGAGACCCAGTACTTC. The chain combines TRBV7-2 with TRBJ2-5; 12 nucleotides match TRBD2. V lost 4 bases to trimming and J lost 2 bases; unmatched junction nucleotides: 8. CDR1 is SGHTA and CDR2 is FQGNSA in the germline V gene. There are 17 residues in the CDR3. Using reference TRBV7-2 and TRBJ2-5 for the parts outside the CDR3, the full variable domain is GAGVSQSPSNKVTEKGKDVELRCDPISGHTALYWYRQSLGQGLEFLIYFQGNSAPDKSGLPSDRFSAERTGGSVSTLTIQRTQQEDSAVYLCASSWRTSGIGQETQYFGPGTRLLVL.

This clonotype was seen at least ten times. The chain recombines TRBV13 with TRBJ2-2, with D uncertain. The V end lost 5 bases, the J end lost 2 bases, and 6 bases lay between the germline ends. The CDR3 has 13 residues. Per germline, CDR1 PRHDT and CDR2 FYEKMQ (reference sequence). Written as DNA, the CDR3 is TGTGCCAGCAGCCATTCTAACACCGGGGAGCTGTTTTTT. It translates to CASSHSNTGELFF.

This clonotype came up many times. The V call is TRBV7-8, the J call TRBJ2-3; D is ambiguous. Per the germline V gene, CDR1 is SGHVS and CDR2 is FQNEAQ. The CDR3 extends over 14 amino acids. The V end lost 1 base, the J end lost 1 base, and 6 bases lay between the germline ends. CDR3 residues: CASSLEDGTDTQYF. As DNA, the CDR3 is TGTGCCAGCAGCTTAGAGGACGGCACAGATACGCAGTATTTT.

The chain is built from TRBV20-1 and TRBJ2-1, with 10 bases aligning to TRBD2. Germline trimming cut 7 bases from V and 4 bases from J; bases unmatched to any gene: 4. The CDR3 extends over 13 amino acids. In germline, CDR1 is DFQATT, CDR2 SNEGSKA (reference sequence). The CDR3 DNA sequence: TGCAGTGGGGGAGCGGGAGGGTACAATGAGCAGTTCTTC. This encodes CSGGAGGYNEQFF.

This clonotype came up a few times. The chain links TRBV19 to TRBJ1-1, with TRBD1 matching over 10 bases. CDR1 and CDR2 (germline): LNHDA, SQIVND (reference sequence). The CDR3 sequence is 19 residues long. The trim removed 0 bases at V and 8 bases at J, leaving 18 bases unmatched. The CDR3 DNA sequence: TGTGCCAGTAGTATAGATCAAGGTTCCGGGACAGGGGTATTTTCAGAAGCTTTCTTT. It yields the protein CASSIDQGSGTGVFSEAFF.

This clonotype was observed many times. The chain couples TRBV3-1 to TRBJ2-7; 8 bases align to TRBD1. From germline, CDR1 is LGHDT and CDR2 YNNKEL (reference sequence). This CDR3 is built from 14 residues. J lost 5 bases, V lost 5 bases, and 8 bases had no gene match. The DNA for the CDR3 is TGTGCCAGCAGCTTTGGACAGGGAAGCCACGAGCAGTACTTC. Amino acid sequence: CASSFGQGSHEQYF.

Many counts were recorded for this clonotype. The gene calls are TRBV6-2 or TRBV6-3 and TRBJ2-1; 9 nucleotides align to TRBD2. Per germline, CDR1 MNHEY and CDR2 SVGEGT. Trimming cost V 7 bases and J 12 bases; bases outside gene matches: 16. This CDR3 has 15 amino acids. Written as DNA, the CDR3 is TGTGCCAGCACTGGCGGGAGGGCCCGGGGTTTAGGGCAGTTCTTC. Protein sequence: CASTGGRARGLGQFF.

This clonotype was observed at least ten times. V gene TRBV13 combines with J gene TRBJ2-7, with a possible D match to TRBD1 (6 bases). Germline values: CDR1 PRHDT, CDR2 FYEKMQ (reference sequence). Trimming cost V 4 bases and J 2 bases, with 12 bases left between them. The CDR3 runs 14 residues. In nucleotides, the CDR3 is TGTGCCAGCAGCTCCATGGACAGCACCTACGAGCAGTACTTC. Translation gives CASSSMDSTYEQYF.

This clonotype appeared many times. The genes are TRBV28 and TRBJ1-6; 9 bases line up with TRBD1. The CDR3 runs 15 residues. The germline V gene encodes CDR1 MDHEN and CDR2 SYDVKM. V lost 7 bases to trimming and J lost 5 bases; unmatched junction nucleotides: 6. The chain's CDR3 is CASTAGTGNNSPLHF. The CDR3 coding sequence is TGTGCCAGCACCGCCGGGACAGGGAATAATTCACCCCTCCACTTT.

This clonotype has a count of ten or more. The chain combines TRBV19 with TRBJ2-5; 9 nucleotides agree with TRBD2. With V trimmed by 3 bases and J by 3 bases, 5 bases remained unmatched. There are 15 residues in the CDR3. The germline gives CDR1 LNHDA, CDR2 SQIVND (reference sequence). The CDR3 sequence: CASSMGGRAEETQYF. CDR3 nucleotide sequence: TGTGCCAGTAGTATGGGCGGGAGGGCCGAAGAGACCCAGTACTTC.

This clonotype turned up a few times. The V gene is TRBV15, the J gene TRBJ1-2; D is ambiguous. Germline V lookup: CDR1 LNHNV, CDR2 YYDKDF (reference sequence). The CDR3 consists of 13 residues. V was shortened by 0 bases and J by 5 bases, with 7 bases between the two germline ends. CDR3 loop: CATSRDLEYGYTF. In nucleotides, the CDR3 is TGTGCCACCAGCAGAGATTTAGAATATGGCTACACCTTC.